What follows is one TCR beta chain and its context. The antigen is unknown. Trimming removed 5 bases at V and 0 bases at J, with 11 bases between. CDR1 is SEHNR and CDR2 is FQNEAQ in the germline V gene (reference sequence). The CDR3 contains 14 residues. The source of the sample is a study of cytomegalovirus exposure and HLA in healthy donors. Study in general: Out of 180 million or so T cells, an earlier analysis found roughly 100 million unique TCR beta sequences in total. Overall study results and limits: The study had only CMV serostatus as immune exposure information.

When sampled, the donors appeared nominally healthy, though they likely had unrecorded immune exposures. Primers: 60 Vbeta forward and 13 Jbeta reverse. In the original workflow: Roughly 11 million of the roughly 80 million unique TCR beta chains counted in a later analysis were shared. Some clones are missing from TCRdb's copy, which holds only in-frame ones; the method was immunoSEQ multiplex PCR. The V and J calls and clone size were taken over from that table, and D and trimming were inferred from the DNA. Found here are approximately 220,000 clones, about 80% of them singletons; the top ten hold 1.5% to 2%.

The specimen was PBMCs. The genes are TRBV7-9 and TRBJ2-7, with a tentative D call TRBD1 (6 bases). This sequence was found in a male donor in good health and CMV-seronegative. The CDR3 DNA follows: TGTGCCAGCAGCAGGACGGACAGCTCCTACGAGCAGTACTTC. This codes for CASSRTDSSYEQYF.